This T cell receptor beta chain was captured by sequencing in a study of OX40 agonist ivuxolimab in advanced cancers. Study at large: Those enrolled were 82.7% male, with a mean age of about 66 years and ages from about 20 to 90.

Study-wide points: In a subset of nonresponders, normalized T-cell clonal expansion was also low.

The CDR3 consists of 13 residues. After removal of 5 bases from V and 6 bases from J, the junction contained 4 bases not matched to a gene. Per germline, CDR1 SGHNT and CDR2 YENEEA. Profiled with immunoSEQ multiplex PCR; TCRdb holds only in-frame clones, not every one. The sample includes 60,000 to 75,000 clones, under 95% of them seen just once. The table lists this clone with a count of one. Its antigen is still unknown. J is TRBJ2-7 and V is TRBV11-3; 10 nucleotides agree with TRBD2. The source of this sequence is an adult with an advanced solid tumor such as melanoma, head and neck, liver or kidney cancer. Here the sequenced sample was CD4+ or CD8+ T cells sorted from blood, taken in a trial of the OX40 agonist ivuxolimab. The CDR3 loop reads CASSPLAGREQYF. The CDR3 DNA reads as TGTGCCAGCAGCCCACTAGCGGGACGCGAGCAGTACTTC.